Reported below is one T cell receptor (beta chain). The ends lost 3 bases at V and 6 bases at J; junction bases unmatched: 6. Germline-derived CDR1 and CDR2 are MNHEY and SMNVEV (reference sequence). The CDR3 is 14 amino acids. The source of the sample is a study of T cell responses to AZD1222 COVID-19 vaccine. The table came from immunoSEQ multiplex PCR; TCRdb's copy has only in-frame clones and leaves some out. The table lists 130,000 to 150,000 clones, approximately 89% of them singletons, with around 1.7% in the top ten. The chain is built from TRBV27 and TRBJ2-7; 9 bases agree with TRBD1. The clonotype was recovered from an adult who received the AZD1222 COVID-19 vaccine. The sequencing here drew on peripheral blood, taken 28 days after the second AZD1222 dose. The CDR3 here is CASSFGTGPSEQYF. As DNA, the CDR3 is TGTGCCAGCAGTTTCGGGACAGGGCCTTCCGAGCAGTACTTC.